The rows below give T cell receptor beta chains drawn from one sample of a study of blood T cell repertoires in COVID-19. Only in-frame clones appear in the TCRdb table, and some are missing; sequencing was by immunoSEQ multiplex PCR. The sample has under 85,000 clones, around 80% seen once. The sequenced sample was peripheral blood. Receptors were obtained from a human donor in a cohort sampled during active COVID-19. CDR3s include the opening cysteine and the closing phenylalanine or tryptophan. D genes are given only for firm matches. A clone size is listed for some rows: how often the clone was seen (once, few, many), or a class if it is expanded.

CDR3aa	CDR3nt	v_gene	j_gene	abundance	d_gene
CATSREQTGATQYF	TGTGCCACCAGCAGGGAACAAACAGGGGCTACGCAGTATTTT	TRBV15	TRBJ2-3	.	TRBD1
CASSLTPTGVEDTQYF	TGTGCCAGCAGCCTCACACCGACAGGGGTAGAAGATACGCAGTATTTT	TRBV7-9	TRBJ2-3	.	TRBD1
CASSQGGQGAFEQYF	TGCGCCAGCAGCCAGGGGGGACAGGGGGCGTTCGAGCAGTACTTC	TRBV4-1	TRBJ2-7	once	TRBD1
CASSLVTSGDYGEQYF	TGTGCCAGCAGTCTCGTTACATCGGGTGACTATGGGGAGCAGTACTTC	TRBV28	TRBJ2-7	.	.
CASSQDPTGVRETQYF	TGTGCCAGCAGCCAAGACCCGACGGGGGTACGAGAGACCCAGTACTTC	TRBV3-1/TRBV3-2	TRBJ2-5	.	.
CASSPWTDSTDTQYF	TGTGCCAGCAGTCCGTGGACTGACAGCACAGATACGCAGTATTTT	TRBV27	TRBJ2-3	.	.
CASSVNRVSLYEQYF	TGTGCCAGCAGCGTCAACAGGGTATCCCTCTACGAGCAGTACTTC	TRBV11-2	TRBJ2-7	.	.
CASSHRQGRQETQYF	TGTGCCAGCAGCCATAGACAGGGGCGGCAAGAGACCCAGTACTTC	TRBV3-1/TRBV3-2	TRBJ2-5	.	TRBD1
CASSQPGLGLETQYF	TGCGCCAGCAGCCAGCCAGGACTAGGACTAGAGACCCAGTACTTC	TRBV4-1	TRBJ2-5	.	TRBD2
CASSSEYYGYTF	TGTGCCAGCAGTTCCGAGTACTATGGCTACACCTTC	TRBV28	TRBJ1-2	.	.
CASSSSGTENSPLHF	TGCGCCAGCAGCTCGTCCGGGACAGAAAATTCACCCCTCCACTTT	TRBV5-1	TRBJ1-6	.	TRBD1
CASSYQNQETQYF	TGCGCCAGCAGTTACCAGAACCAAGAGACCCAGTACTTC	TRBV5-1	TRBJ2-5	.	.
CASSRTGSGNTIYF	TGTGCCAGCAGCCGGACAGGCTCTGGAAACACCATATATTTT	TRBV9	TRBJ1-3	.	TRBD1
CASSLDRAGTEAFF	TGCGCCAGCAGCTTGGACAGGGCTGGGACTGAAGCTTTCTTT	TRBV5-1	TRBJ1-1	.	.
CASSAVTNEKLFF	TGCGCCAGCAGCGCGGTGACTAATGAAAAACTGTTTTTT	TRBV5-1	TRBJ1-4	once	.
CASSQRQGLEQYF	TGCGCCAGCAGCCAACGACAGGGGCTGGAGCAGTACTTC	TRBV4-1	TRBJ2-7	few	TRBD1
CASSPSDRGYEQYF	TGTGCCAGCAGCCCTAGTGACAGGGGCTACGAGCAGTACTTC	TRBV4-2	TRBJ2-7	.	TRBD1
CASSLDRTDEKLFF	TGTGCCAGCAGCCTCGACAGGACGGATGAAAAACTGTTTTTT	TRBV4-2	TRBJ1-4	.	.
CSVEKVTRGYTF	TGCAGCGTTGAAAAGGTAACGCGGGGCTACACCTTC	TRBV29-1	TRBJ1-2	.	.
CAWSSSWLWYF	TGTGCCTGGAGTTCCTCATGGCTTTGGTACTTC	TRBV30	TRBJ2-7	.	.
CASSRRGQSWEQYF	TGTGCCAGCAGCCGCCGTGGACAGTCTTGGGAGCAGTACTTC	TRBV5-8	TRBJ2-7	.	.
CASSQVPSGGALEQYF	TGTGCCAGCAGCCAAGTCCCTAGCGGGGGGGCCCTCGAGCAGTACTTC	TRBV4-2	TRBJ2-7	.	TRBD2
CASSIIMSGEVNTEAFF	TGTGCCAGTAGTATTATTATGTCAGGGGAAGTGAACACTGAAGCTTTCTTT	TRBV19	TRBJ1-1	once	.
CASRQGAPSYNSPLHF	TGTGCCAGCAGACAGGGGGCGCCCTCCTATAATTCACCCCTCCACTTT	TRBV3-1/TRBV3-2	TRBJ1-6	once	TRBD1
CASSAPLTGGVRDTQYF	TGCGCCAGCAGCGCCCCATTGACAGGGGGAGTTAGAGATACGCAGTATTTT	TRBV5-1	TRBJ2-3	once	TRBD1
CATSTYEQYF	TGTGCCACCTCTACCTACGAGCAGTACTTC	TRBV6-4	TRBJ2-7	.	.
CASSPPAPYGAEAFF	TGTGCCAGCTCACCACCGGCGCCATATGGAGCTGAAGCTTTCTTT	TRBV18	TRBJ1-1	.	.
CASSRQGDSNQPQHF	TGTGCCAGCAGCCGACAGGGCGATAGCAATCAGCCCCAGCATTTT	TRBV2	TRBJ1-5	.	TRBD1
CASSLGQDNQPQHF	TGTGCCAGCAGTTTAGGGCAGGATAATCAGCCCCAGCATTTT	TRBV28	TRBJ1-5	.	.
CSAFPGYTF	TGCAGTGCCTTCCCTGGCTACACCTTC	TRBV20-1	TRBJ1-2	.	.
CASSSTSGQLTNTEAFF	TGTGCCAGCAGCTCAACCTCGGGACAGCTCACGAACACTGAAGCTTTCTTT	TRBV5-6	TRBJ1-1	.	TRBD1
CASSPGQSYEQYF	TGTGCCAGCAGCCCCGGACAGTCCTACGAGCAGTACTTC	TRBV7-8	TRBJ2-7	.	.
CAWNRGMGNTIYF	TGTGCCTGGAATAGAGGGATGGGAAACACCATATATTTT	TRBV30	TRBJ1-3	many	.
CASRRVPGGSYNEQFF	TGTGCCAGCAGAAGGGTCCCGGGGGGGTCCTACAATGAGCAGTTCTTC	TRBV11-2	TRBJ2-1	.	TRBD2
CASSPWSLSFSETQYF	TGTGCCAGCAGCCCCTGGAGTCTTTCTTTCTCTGAGACCCAGTACTTC	TRBV3-1/TRBV3-2	TRBJ2-5	.	.
CASSFLSGVGYTF	TGTGCCAGCAGTTTTCTTTCCGGGGTTGGCTACACCTTC	TRBV12-3/TRBV12-4	TRBJ1-2	few	.
CASSYDRMAGRAGYTF	TGTGCCAGCAGTTACGACAGGATGGCTGGTAGAGCAGGCTACACCTTC	TRBV6-5	TRBJ1-2	.	.
CSASPPATNEKLFF	TGCAGTGCTAGTCCCCCCGCAACTAATGAAAAACTGTTTTTT	TRBV20-1	TRBJ1-4	.	.
CASSQDRAGGHGQPQHF	TGCGCCAGCAGCCAAGATCGGGCAGGAGGGCATGGTCAGCCCCAGCATTTT	TRBV4-1	TRBJ1-5	.	.
CASSYEGASYEQYF	TGTGCCAGCAGTTATGAGGGAGCCTCCTACGAGCAGTACTTC	TRBV27	TRBJ2-7	.	.
CASSPLDTLYTDTQYF	TGTGCCAGCTCACCACTGGACACATTGTACACAGATACGCAGTATTTT	TRBV18	TRBJ2-3	.	.
CASSPQQRKETQYF	TGTGCCAGCAGCCCCCAACAGAGAAAAGAGACCCAGTACTTC	TRBV7-3	TRBJ2-5	.	.
CASIDRGNTEAFF	TGTGCCAGCATTGACAGGGGGAACACTGAAGCTTTCTTT	TRBV6-1	TRBJ1-1	few	TRBD1
CASSHRGVGGEAFF	TGTGCCAGCAGCCACCGAGGGGTAGGGGGTGAAGCTTTCTTT	TRBV3-1/TRBV3-2	TRBJ1-1	.	.
CASSFRGPASPLHF	TGTGCCAGCAGCTTCAGGGGACCCGCTTCACCCCTCCACTTT	TRBV7-9	TRBJ1-6	.	.